What follows are 19 T cell receptor beta chains derived from one specimen sequenced in a study of T cell repertoires in cytomegalovirus infection. TCRdb passed the reads through MiXCR, listing each CDR3 protein once. The table lists approximately 200,000 distinct CDR3 sequences, 22% of them singletons, with 15% to 20% in the top ten. Sequenced material: CD8+ T cells from PBMCs. The receptors shown here come from a human donor in good health (CMV status not recorded). Some clones in this sample may be carry-over from other donors' samples.

This clonotype was counted many times. The CDR3 loop reads CASTTGWGYEQYF. DNA of the CDR3: TGTGCCAGCACCACCGGTTGGGGCTACGAGCAGTACTTC. This sequence joins TRBV12-3 or TRBV12-4 and TRBJ2-7; unclear D gene. V lost 7 bases, J lost 3 bases, and 13 bases lay in between. This CDR3 has 13 amino acids.

The rearrangement uses TRBV7-4 and TRBJ1-2; possible D gene TRBD1, 6 bases. This CDR3 has 14 amino acids. Germline V CDR1 and CDR2: SGHVT, SQSDAQ. Trimming left V 5 bases short and J 3 bases short, with 13 bases between. CDR3: CASSPRGQDYGYTF. In nucleotides, the CDR3 is TGTGCCAGCAGCCCGCGGGGGCAGGACTATGGCTACACCTTC. The variable domain in full, completed from reference TRBV7-4 and TRBJ1-2, reads GAGVSQSPRYKVAKRGRDVALRCDSISGHVTLYWYRQTLGQGSEVLTYSQSDAQRDKSGRPSGRFSAERPERSVSTLKIQRTEQGDSAVYLCASSPRGQDYGYTFGSGTRLTVV.

This clonotype was counted only a few times. The chain employs TRBV5-1 and TRBJ2-7; 12 bases line up with TRBD1. J gave up 3 bases and V 10 bases, and 11 bases lay outside the gene matches. CDR1 and CDR2 from the germline V gene are SGHRS and YFSETQ. There are 15 residues in the CDR3. The CDR3: CASASGTGGYYEQYF. CDR3 coding DNA: TGCGCCTCTGCGTCCGGGACAGGGGGCTACTACGAGCAGTACTTC.

The chain has TRBV28 and TRBJ2-2, with 12 positions matching TRBD2. CDR1 is MDHEN and CDR2 is SYDVKM in the germline V gene. The CDR3 sequence is 17 residues long. Germline trimming cut 5 bases from V and 8 bases from J; bases unmatched to any gene: 12. CDR3 sequence (DNA): TGTGCCAGCAGTCAATTGGTTCTAGCGGGGGGGCCGGGGGAGCTGTTTTTT. Its translation is CASSQLVLAGGPGELFF.

This clonotype was observed a few times. The chain is built from TRBV14 and TRBJ1-1; perhaps TRBD1 as D (5 bases). V was cut by 0 bases and J by 5 bases, with 10 bases left in between. The CDR3 extends over 14 amino acids. From germline, CDR1 is SGHDN and CDR2 FVKESK. The CDR3 coding sequence is TGTGCCAGCAGCCAAGATGAGGGGTGGACTGAAGCTTTCTTT. This gives the protein CASSQDEGWTEAFF.

For this clonotype: The CDR3 does not close with the conserved phenylalanine or tryptophan, likely indicating a read error. In nucleotides, the CDR3 is TGTGCCAGCAGTTACAGAGGACAGGGTCTTCCTCAGCCCCAGCATTCT. This sequence encodes CASSYRGQGLPQPQHS. The chain recombines TRBV6-5 with TRBJ1-5; TRBD1 aligns across 8 bases. Germline trimming cut 2 bases from V and 6 bases from J; bases unmatched to any gene: 9. The CDR3 runs to 16 residues. CDR1 MNHEY and CDR2 SVGAGI come from the germline V gene.

This sequence joins TRBV28 and TRBJ1-5, with a tentative D call TRBD1 (5 bases). The CDR3 covers 15 residues. V lost 6 bases to trimming and J lost 4 bases, with 16 bases between them. The germline V gene encodes CDR1 MDHEN and CDR2 SYDVKM. As DNA, the CDR3 is TGTGCCAGCAGCCAGCCCGGGACGACAAATCAGCCCCAGCATTTT. It encodes CASSQPGTTNQPQHF.

This clonotype has only a few counts. V gene TRBV27 combines with J gene TRBJ1-6; TRBD1 agrees at 10 bases. The CDR3 runs 17 residues. V shed 3 bases, J shed 7 bases, and the junction held 9 bases outside the gene matches. Germline CDR1 MNHEY, CDR2 SMNVEV (reference sequence). CDR3 amino acids: CASSLLGQGRRNSPLHF. In DNA, the CDR3 is TGTGCCAGCAGTTTGTTGGGACAGGGGCGTAGGAATTCACCCCTCCACTTT.

This clonotype was seen only a few times. This chain connects TRBV28 to TRBJ2-7; 7 nucleotides line up with TRBD2. The germline V gene encodes CDR1 MDHEN and CDR2 SYDVKM. The CDR3 totals 11 residues. This chain's CDR3 is CGAGQNYEQYF. CDR3 sequence (DNA): TGTGGAGCGGGGCAGAACTACGAGCAGTACTTC.

This clonotype was seen many times. The V and J genes are TRBV27 and TRBJ1-4; D uncertain. Trimming cost V 4 bases and J 0 bases, with 12 bases left between them. Germline V CDR1 and CDR2: MNHEY, SMNVEV (reference sequence). The CDR3 is made up of 16 amino acids. CDR3 protein: CASSSTQFATNEKLFF. CDR3 bases: TGTGCCAGCAGTTCGACTCAATTTGCAACTAATGAAAAACTGTTTTTT. Supplemented by reference TRBV27 and TRBJ1-4, the full variable domain reads EAQVTQNPRYLITVTGKKLTVTCSQNMNHEYMSWYRQDPGLGLRQIYYSMNVEVTDKGDVPEGYKVSRKEKRNFPLILESPSPNQTSLYFCASSSTQFATNEKLFFGSGTQLSVL.

This clonotype was counted ten times or more. This chain joins TRBV7-6 and TRBJ2-7; 8 bases map to TRBD1. In germline, CDR1 is SGHVS, CDR2 FNYEAQ. This CDR3 contains 13 residues. V gave up 4 bases and J gave up 3 bases; unmatched junction bases: 2. CDR3 in DNA: TGTGCCAGCAGCTGGGACAGGAACTACGAGCAGTACTTC. It encodes CASSWDRNYEQYF. The variable domain in full, with the rest retrieved from reference TRBV7-6 and TRBJ2-7, is GAGVSQSPRYKVTKRGQDVALRCDPISGHVSLYWYRQALGQGPEFLTYFNYEAQQDKSGLPNDRFSAERPEGSISTLTIQRTEQRDSAMYRCASSWDRNYEQYFGPGTRLTVT.

This clonotype was counted between two and nine times. The V and J genes are TRBV6-2 or TRBV6-3 and TRBJ2-5; D perhaps matches TRBD1 (5 bases). The germline V gene has CDR1 MNHEY and CDR2 SVGEGT. V lost 6 bases to trimming and J lost 5 bases, with 16 bases between them. The CDR3 loop spans 14 amino acids. The CDR3 coding sequence is TGTGCCAGCAGACCGACAGACCCTCCCGAGACCCAGTACTTC. Translating gives CASRPTDPPETQYF.

The chain recombines TRBV20-1 with TRBJ2-2; 7 bases align to TRBD1. This CDR3 spans 12 amino acids. Per the germline V gene, CDR1 is DFQATT and CDR2 is SNEGSKA (reference sequence). V shed 7 bases, J shed 8 bases, and the junction held 7 bases outside the gene matches. In DNA, the CDR3 is TGCAGTGTTACGACAGGGACAGGGGAGCTGTTTTTT. The encoded protein is CSVTTGTGELFF.

This clonotype was counted at least ten times. This sequence joins TRBV7-2 and TRBJ1-1; a possible D gene is TRBD1 (5 bases). V lost 5 bases, J lost 2 bases, and 12 bases lay in between. Germline values: CDR1 SGHTA, CDR2 FQGNSA. The CDR3 extends over 14 amino acids. This chain's CDR3 is CASSPSGANTEAFF. CDR3 DNA: TGTGCCAGCAGCCCGTCCGGGGCCAACACTGAAGCTTTCTTT.

This clonotype occurred a few times. The chain employs TRBV7-9 and TRBJ2-2, with no clear D. Trimming stripped 5 bases from V and 1 base from J, with 11 bases between. The CDR3 covers 15 residues. The V gene's germline CDR1 is SEHNR and CDR2 FQNEAQ (reference sequence). CDR3 region: CASSMATGNTGELFF. CDR3 sequence (DNA): TGTGCCAGCAGCATGGCCACCGGGAACACCGGGGAGCTGTTTTTT.

The sample holds a few counts of this clonotype. The chain uses TRBV7-9 and TRBJ2-2, with D unresolved. Looked up from germline, CDR1 is SEHNR and CDR2 is FQNEAQ (reference sequence). Trimming stripped 4 bases from V and 8 bases from J, with 5 bases between. The CDR3 contains 11 residues. This chain's CDR3 is CASSSRGELFF. In nucleotides, the CDR3 is TGTGCCAGCAGCTCCAGAGGGGAGCTGTTTTTT.

The J gene is TRBJ1-5, the V gene TRBV20-1; the D gene is possibly TRBD1 (5 bases). With 0 bases removed from V and 5 bases from J, the gap between germline ends came to 11 bases. The CDR3 sequence is 14 residues long. Germline CDR1 reads DFQATT; CDR2 reads SNEGSKA (reference sequence). The CDR3 reads CSARDDSPYQPQHF. CDR3 bases: TGCAGTGCTAGAGATGACAGCCCCTATCAGCCCCAGCATTTT.

This clonotype was detected only a few times. The gene calls are TRBV19 and TRBJ2-3, with TRBD1 as a possible D gene (6 bases). Between the trimmed V and J ends, which lost 7 bases and 3 bases, there was a span of 14 bases. Germline assignment: CDR1 LNHDA and CDR2 SQIVND (reference sequence). The CDR3 length is 14 residues. The CDR3 spells CASTPGTTTDTQYF. CDR3 in DNA: TGTGCCAGTACCCCCGGGACAACAACAGATACGCAGTATTTT.

The rearrangement uses TRBV7-4 and TRBJ2-7, with 12 bases lining up with TRBD2. The CDR3 length is 19 residues. Germline CDR1 and CDR2: SGHVT and SQSDAQ. The junction had 14 bases not matched to a gene; V was cut back by 5 bases and J by 0 bases. The CDR3 region has the DNA TGTGCCAGCAGCCCACCCCCGGGGACTAGCGGGTATTTCTCCTACGAGCAGTACTTC. Residues: CASSPPPGTSGYFSYEQYF.